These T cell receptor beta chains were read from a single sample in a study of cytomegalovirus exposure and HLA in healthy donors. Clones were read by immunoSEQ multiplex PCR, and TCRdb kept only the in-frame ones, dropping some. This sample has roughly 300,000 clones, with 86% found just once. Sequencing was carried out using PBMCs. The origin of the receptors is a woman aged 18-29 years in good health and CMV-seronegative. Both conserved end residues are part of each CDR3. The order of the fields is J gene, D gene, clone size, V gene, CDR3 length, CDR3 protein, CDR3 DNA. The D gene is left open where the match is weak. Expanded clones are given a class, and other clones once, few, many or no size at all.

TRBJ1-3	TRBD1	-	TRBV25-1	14	CASARTGTGNTIYF	TGTGCCAGCGCCCGGACAGGGACTGGAAACACCATATATTTT
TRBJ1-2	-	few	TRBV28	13	CASSPPLRYGYTF	TGTGCCAGCAGTCCGCCCCTGCGCTATGGCTACACCTTC
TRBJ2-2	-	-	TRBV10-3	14	CAISGTEDTGELFF	TGTGCCATCAGTGGGACGGAGGACACCGGGGAGCTGTTTTTT
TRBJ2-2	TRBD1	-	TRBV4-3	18	CASSQELSQGAFTGELFF	TGCGCCAGCAGCCAAGAGTTATCTCAGGGGGCCTTCACCGGGGAGCTGTTTTTT
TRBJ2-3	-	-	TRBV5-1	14	CARPPRGTTDTQYF	TGCGCCAGGCCGCCACGGGGGACCACAGATACGCAGTATTTT
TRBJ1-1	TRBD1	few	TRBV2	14	CASNRLQGVAEAFF	TGTGCCAGCAACCGACTCCAGGGGGTGGCTGAAGCTTTCTTT
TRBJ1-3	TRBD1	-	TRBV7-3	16	CASSQGRQGSGNTIYF	TGTGCCAGCAGCCAAGGCAGACAGGGGTCTGGAAACACCATATATTTT
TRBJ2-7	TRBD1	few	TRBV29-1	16	CSVEGSLNRGLREQYF	TGCAGCGTGGAGGGGTCCTTAAACAGGGGGCTCAGAGAGCAGTACTTC
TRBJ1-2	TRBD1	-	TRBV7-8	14	CASSSRGWDYGYTF	TGTGCCAGCAGCTCCAGGGGGTGGGACTATGGCTACACCTTC
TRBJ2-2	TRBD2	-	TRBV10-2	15	CASSFETSGTGELFF	TGCGCCAGCAGTTTTGAGACTAGCGGCACCGGGGAGCTGTTTTTT
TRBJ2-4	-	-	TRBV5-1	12	CASSLAGDIQYF	TGCGCCAGCAGCTTGGCCGGGGACATTCAGTACTTC
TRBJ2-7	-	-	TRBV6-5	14	CASSRGAGSYEQYF	TGTGCCAGCAGTCGGGGGGCGGGCTCCTACGAGCAGTACTTC
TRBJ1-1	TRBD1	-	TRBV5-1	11	CASSSTGPAFF	TGCGCCAGCAGCTCGACAGGGCCCGCTTTCTTT
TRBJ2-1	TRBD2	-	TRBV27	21	CASRDSPLILEREVPSNEQFF	TGTGCCAGCAGGGACAGTCCCCTCATCTTAGAGCGGGAGGTCCCAAGTAATGAGCAGTTCTTC
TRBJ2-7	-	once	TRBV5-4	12	CASSSSSYEQYF	TGTGCCAGCAGCTCGAGCTCCTACGAGCAGTACTTC
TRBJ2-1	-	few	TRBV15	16	CATSRGGSRSYNEQFF	TGTGCCACCAGCAGGGGGGGATCCCGCTCCTACAATGAGCAGTTCTTC
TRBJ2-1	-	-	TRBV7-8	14	CASSSIYMDNEQFF	TGTGCCAGCAGCTCCATCTATATGGACAATGAGCAGTTCTTC
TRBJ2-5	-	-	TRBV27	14	CASSPGYGQETQYF	TGTGCCAGCAGTCCAGGGTATGGACAAGAGACCCAGTACTTC
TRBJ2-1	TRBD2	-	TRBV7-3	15	CASGPSGTPYNEQFF	TGTGCCAGCGGTCCTAGCGGGACCCCCTACAATGAGCAGTTCTTC
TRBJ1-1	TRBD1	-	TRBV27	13	CASSTGGGTEAFF	TGTGCCAGCAGTACAGGGGGCGGCACTGAAGCTTTCTTT
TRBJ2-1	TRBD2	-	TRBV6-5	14	CASRGLLSYNEQFF	TGTGCCAGCCGGGGACTACTCTCCTACAATGAGCAGTTCTTC
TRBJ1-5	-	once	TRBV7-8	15	CASSLARHFNQPQHF	TGTGCCAGCAGCTTAGCGCGGCACTTCAATCAGCCCCAGCATTTT
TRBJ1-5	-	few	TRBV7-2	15	CASSLGGGPRDPQHF	TGTGCCAGCAGCTTAGGCGGTGGGCCGCGGGACCCCCAGCATTTT
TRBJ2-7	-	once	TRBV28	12	CASSAMNYEQYF	TGTGCCAGCAGTGCTATGAACTACGAGCAGTACTTC
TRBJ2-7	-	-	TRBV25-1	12	CASSMTEREQYF	TGTGCCAGCAGTATGACTGAGCGCGAGCAGTACTTC
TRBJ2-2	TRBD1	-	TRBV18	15	CASSPRTGDTGELFF	TGTGCCAGCTCACCGCGGACAGGAGACACCGGGGAGCTGTTTTTT
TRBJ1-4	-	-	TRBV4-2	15	CASSQSDRWDEKLFF	TGTGCCAGCAGCCAAAGCGACAGGTGGGACGAAAAACTGTTTTTT
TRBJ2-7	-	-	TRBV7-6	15	CASSPRSTGTYEQYF	TGTGCCAGCAGCCCACGGTCGACAGGTACCTACGAGCAGTACTTC
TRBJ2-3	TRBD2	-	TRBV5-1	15	CASSLSGGQADTQYF	TGCGCCAGCAGCTTGTCGGGGGGGCAGGCAGATACGCAGTATTTT
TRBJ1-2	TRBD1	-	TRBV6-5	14	CASSSDRGDYGYTF	TGTGCCAGCAGTAGCGACAGGGGAGACTATGGCTACACCTTC
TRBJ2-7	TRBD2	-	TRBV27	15	CASSLSASGAYEQYF	TGTGCCAGCAGTTTATCGGCTAGCGGGGCCTACGAGCAGTACTTC
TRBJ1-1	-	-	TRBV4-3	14	CASSQFEQGTEAFF	TGCGCCAGCAGCCAATTCGAACAGGGAACTGAAGCTTTCTTT
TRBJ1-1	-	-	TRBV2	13	CASKGMRNTEAFF	TGTGCCAGCAAGGGGATGAGGAACACTGAAGCTTTCTTT
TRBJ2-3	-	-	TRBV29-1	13	CSVVAGRSDTQYF	TGCAGCGTTGTGGCGGGCAGGTCAGATACGCAGTATTTT
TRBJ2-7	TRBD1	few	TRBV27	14	CASSLQPGQGEQYF	TGTGCCAGCAGCCTACAGCCGGGACAGGGGGAGCAGTACTTC
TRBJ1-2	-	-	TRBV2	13	CASSGGGGYGYTF	TGTGCCAGCAGTGGGGGTGGAGGGTATGGCTACACCTTC
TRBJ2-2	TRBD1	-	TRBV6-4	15	CASSGTGGDTGELFF	TGTGCCAGCAGCGGGACAGGGGGCGACACCGGGGAGCTGTTTTTT
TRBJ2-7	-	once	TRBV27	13	CASSGAGDYEQYF	TGTGCCAGCAGTGGGGCCGGAGACTACGAGCAGTACTTC
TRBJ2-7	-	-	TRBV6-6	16	CASSPIRTAGRHEQYF	TGTGCCAGCAGCCCAATAAGGACCGCGGGCCGCCACGAGCAGTACTTC
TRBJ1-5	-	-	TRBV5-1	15	CASSLDSYSNQPQHF	TGCGCCAGCAGCTTGGACAGCTATAGCAATCAGCCCCAGCATTTT